Each of the 24 T cell receptor beta chains below was sequenced from the same sample in a study of T cells in Graves' hyperthyroidism and ophthalmopathy (dated by TCRdb to about 2019). The library was prepared using multiplex PCR. Sequencing was performed on an Illumina HiSeq 2000. Amplification of TCR beta CDR3 regions was carried out from RNA transcripts. For the first round of RT-PCR on the TCR CDR3, the HTBI primer set was used together with the Qiagen OneStep RT-PCR kit. TCRdb reran the public reads through fastp at Q25 and MiXCR, keeping productive beta chains. CDR3 protein duplicates are merged, each entry listing the most common genes and DNA. This sample is represented by a few hundred thousand distinct CDR3 sequences; approximately 48% of them were singletons. The ten largest clones take up 44% of the sample. Sequencing was carried out using peripheral blood or thyroid tissue (not recorded which). These TCRs come from an adult woman with Graves' disease, either hyperthyroidism or ophthalmopathy (not recorded which).

The chain couples TRBV7-2 to TRBJ2-7; TRBD1 agrees at 7 bases. The J call may not be correct, given that the DNA end is closer to TRBJ2-5. This CDR3 is 15 amino acids long. Germline assignment: CDR1 SGHTA and CDR2 FQGNSA. CDR3 sequence reads: CASSSGTARRETQYF. The CDR3 DNA is TGTGCCAGCAGCTCCGGGACAGCTCGGCGGGAGACCCAGTACTTC.

V is TRBV20-1 and J is TRBJ1-2; the D is unclear. Germline lookup yields CDR1 DFQATT and CDR2 SNEGSKA (reference sequence). This CDR3 has 14 amino acids. Trimming removed 0 bases at V and 4 bases at J, with 12 bases between. The CDR3 spells CSAREGWKSYGYTF. Written as DNA, the CDR3 is TGCAGTGCTAGAGAGGGGTGGAAAAGCTATGGCTACACCTTC.

The CDR3 DNA reads TGTGCCACCTCAGATGGGAGTCGAGAGACCCAGTACTTC. Its translation: CATSDGSRETQYF. The chain couples TRBV10-3 to TRBJ2-5; perhaps TRBD2 as D (5 bases). CDR1 is ENHRY, CDR2 SYGVKD, per germline. The ends were cut back, 10 bases at V and 4 bases at J, with 16 bases in the middle. The CDR3 length is 13 residues.

This clonotype was observed at least ten times. The CDR3 nucleotides read TGCAGTGCTAGAGATCTCCAGGGCTCTAACTATGGCTACACCTTC. Translating gives CSARDLQGSNYGYTF. This rearrangement joins TRBV20-1 to TRBJ1-2; tentatively, D is TRBD1 (5 bases). The CDR3 totals 15 residues. Trimming took off 0 bases at V and 0 bases at J, with 11 bases between the two ends. The germline gives CDR1 DFQATT, CDR2 SNEGSKA (reference sequence).

This clonotype came up many times. The CDR3 DNA sequence: TGCAGCGTGAGAGGACAGCCGCTTAACTATGGCTACACCTTC. Amino acids: CSVRGQPLNYGYTF. This chain uses TRBV29-1 with TRBJ1-2; D might be TRBD1 (6 bases). V gave up 6 bases and J gave up 1 base, with 15 bases separating them. Germline CDR1 and CDR2: SQVTM and ANQGSEA. CDR3 length equals 14 residues.

The chain has TRBV29-1 and TRBJ2-5, with TRBD2 matching over 11 bases. Germline assignment: CDR1 SQVTM and CDR2 ANQGSEA. J was trimmed by 0 bases and V by 4 bases; bases with no gene match: 13. The CDR3 totals 18 residues. The CDR3 nucleotides read TGCAGCGTTGCACCCTGGGTTAGCGGGAGGGAATACCAAGAGACCCAGTACTTC. Amino acid sequence: CSVAPWVSGREYQETQYF. Full variable domain (rest looked up from reference TRBV29-1 and TRBJ2-5): SAVISQKPSRDICQRGTSLTIQCQVDSQVTMMFWYRQQPGQSLTLIATANQGSEATYESGFVIDKFPISRPNLTFSTLTVSNMSPEDSSIYLCSVAPWVSGREYQETQYFGPGTRLLVL.

The chain couples TRBV29-1 to TRBJ1-1; the D is unclear. This CDR3 has 11 amino acids. V gave up 7 bases and J gave up 10 bases, with 16 bases separating them. Germline V lookup: CDR1 SQVTM, CDR2 ANQGSEA. This chain's CDR3 is CSATTGKGAFF. CDR3 DNA: TGCAGCGCCACGACGGGGAAGGGAGCTTTCTTT.

The V gene is TRBV29-1, the J gene TRBJ2-2; D unclear. With 2 bases removed from V and 3 bases from J, the gap between germline ends came to 10 bases. CDR1 is SQVTM and CDR2 is ANQGSEA in the germline V gene. The CDR3 length is 14 residues. The CDR3 loop is CSVESGRDTGELFF. The CDR3 coding sequence is TGCAGCGTTGAATCCGGGCGAGACACCGGGGAGCTGTTTTTT.

The V call is TRBV15, the J call TRBJ2-5; the D gene is possibly TRBD2 (6 bases). V dropped 1 base and J dropped 3 bases, with 15 bases sitting between them. In germline, CDR1 is LNHNV, CDR2 YYDKDF (reference sequence). This CDR3 is built from 16 residues. CDR3 bases: TGTGCCACCAGCAGAGGGTCTAGGTGGGGGGAAGAGACCCAGTACTTC. This sequence encodes CATSRGSRWGEETQYF.

This clonotype has a single count. The chain links TRBV20-1 to TRBJ2-3; D is perhaps TRBD2 (6 bases). This CDR3 is built from 11 residues. The ends were cut back, 6 bases at V and 5 bases at J, with 9 bases in the middle. Looked up from germline, CDR1 is DFQATT and CDR2 is SNEGSKA (reference sequence). The CDR3, as DNA: TGCAGTGCGACGACTAGAGATACGCAGTATTTT. It codes for CSATTRDTQYF.

Concerning this clonotype: The conserved phenylalanine or tryptophan is not found at the CDR3 terminus, so this likely reflects a read error. The J gene is TRBJ1-2, the V gene TRBV12-3 or TRBV12-4; D is perhaps TRBD1 (5 bases). The CDR3 is 14 residues long. The V end was cut by 2 bases, the J end by 4 bases, with 11 bases between. The CDR3 here is CASSLRTLPYGYTL. The DNA for the CDR3 is TGTGCCAGCAGTTTAAGGACACTTCCCTATGGCTACACCCTC.

There are many counts of this clonotype. The rearrangement uses TRBV6-5 and TRBJ1-2; D is unresolved. CDR3 size: 17 residues. Germline V gives CDR1 MNHEY, CDR2 SVGAGI. V was pared by 0 bases and J by 2 bases, with 16 bases between. The CDR3 loop reads CASSYSWDVLDNYGYTF. The CDR3 DNA follows: TGTGCCAGCAGTTACTCGTGGGATGTACTTGACAACTATGGCTACACCTTC.

The table lists this clonotype with a few counts. The rearrangement links TRBV7-3 to TRBJ1-3; TRBD1 is a possible D gene (6 bases). The CDR3 length is 17 residues. V shed 5 bases and J shed 7 bases, with 24 bases lying between them. Looked up from germline, CDR1 is SGHTA and CDR2 is FQGTGA. Written as DNA, the CDR3 is TGTGCCAGCAGCATCCTCACCCCGGGACATCGGGGCAACACCATATATTTT. The encoded protein is CASSILTPGHRGNTIYF.

The chain carries TRBV20-1 and TRBJ2-7; 9 positions agree with TRBD1. The CDR3 contains 15 residues. J gave up 4 bases and V 6 bases, and 13 bases lay outside the gene matches. The germline V gene has CDR1 DFQATT and CDR2 SNEGSKA (reference sequence). The CDR3 is CSAFTGTGIRYEQYF. The CDR3 coding sequence is TGCAGTGCCTTCACCGGGACAGGGATACGGTACGAGCAGTACTTC.

Regarding this clonotype: One junction end disagrees with the germline gene, perhaps due to a read error. The chain carries TRBV15 and TRBJ2-7, with TRBD2 matching over 9 bases. The CDR3 totals 16 residues. The germline V gene encodes CDR1 LNHNV and CDR2 YYDKDF (reference sequence). CDR3 in amino acids: CASSFRLAEDYNEQYF. CDR3 DNA: TGCGCCAGCAGCTTCCGACTAGCGGAGGACTACAATGAGCAGTACTTC. Filled out from reference TRBV15 and TRBJ2-7, the complete variable domain reads DAMVIQNPRYQVTQFGKPVTLSCSQTLNHNVMYWYQQKSSQAPKLLFHYYDKDFNNEADTPDNFQSRRPNTSFCFLDIRSPGLGDTAMYLCASSFRLAEDYNEQYFGPGTRLTVT.

The rearrangement joins TRBV20-1 to TRBJ2-7; 9 bases fit TRBD1. Losses at the gene ends were 5 bases for V and 1 base for J; bases not matched to a gene: 9. Germline V gene data show CDR1 as DFQATT and CDR2 as SNEGSKA (reference sequence). The CDR3 runs 15 residues. The CDR3 DNA is TGCAGTGCTTTCGAGCCGGGACAGGGATCCTACGAGCAGTACTTC. This sequence encodes CSAFEPGQGSYEQYF.

With regard to this clonotype: The junction does not match germline at one end; this may be a read error. The chain carries TRBV10-3 and TRBJ1-2; the D is unclear. Per the germline V gene, CDR1 is ENHRY and CDR2 is SYGVKD. This CDR3 has 13 amino acids. The CDR3 nucleotides are TGTGCCAGCAGTTTTGGGTCTCGGTATGGCTACACCTTC. Encoded protein: CASSFGSRYGYTF.

This chain links TRBV29-1 with TRBJ2-5, with 11 bases matching TRBD2. The ends lost 1 base at V and 2 bases at J; junction bases unmatched: 12. The CDR3 runs to 18 residues. CDR1 is SQVTM, CDR2 ANQGSEA, per germline. CDR3: CSVEGGLRLAGPQETQYF. The CDR3, as DNA: TGCAGCGTTGAAGGGGGGCTGAGACTAGCGGGGCCACAAGAGACCCAGTACTTC.

The chain has TRBV2 and TRBJ1-6; tentatively, D is TRBD1 (5 bases). CDR1 and CDR2 (germline): SNHLY, FYNNEI. V gave up 4 bases and J gave up 7 bases, with 14 bases separating them. The CDR3 totals 15 residues. This CDR3 is CASSVEDTWNSPLHF. DNA for the CDR3: TGTGCCAGCAGTGTAGAGGACACCTGGAATTCACCCCTCCACTTT.

This chain uses TRBV15 with TRBJ2-5, with 12 positions matching TRBD2. With 0 bases clipped from V and 5 bases from J, the junction kept 7 bases outside the gene matches. CDR3 length equals 17 residues. Germline V gene data show CDR1 as LNHNV and CDR2 as YYDKDF (reference sequence). The CDR3 DNA follows: TGTGCCACCAGCAGAGATCCTAGCGGGAGGGCTTGGGAGACCCAGTACTTC. Translation gives CATSRDPSGRAWETQYF.

The chain has TRBV20-1 and TRBJ2-5, with 7 bases that match TRBD2. CDR1 and CDR2 (germline): DFQATT, SNEGSKA (reference sequence). Trimming at V came to 6 bases and at J to 1 base, leaving 2 bases not matched to a gene. There are 12 residues in the CDR3. The CDR3 coding sequence is TGCAGTGCAGCGGGATTCCAAGAGACCCAGTACTTC. This codes for CSAAGFQETQYF.

This clonotype was seen more than once but under ten times. The rearrangement uses TRBV7-6 and TRBJ2-7, with a tentative D call TRBD1 (5 bases). Germline V gene sequence: CDR1 SGHVS, CDR2 FNYEAQ. There are 13 residues in the CDR3. With 6 bases removed from V and 3 bases from J, the gap between germline ends came to 12 bases. CDR3 protein: CASSQTDLYEQYF. Here the CDR3 DNA reads TGTGCCAGCAGTCAGACAGACCTCTACGAGCAGTACTTC.

The rearrangement uses TRBV7-8 and TRBJ1-2, with 9 nucleotides matching TRBD1. The CDR3 loop spans 16 amino acids. In germline, CDR1 is SGHVS, CDR2 FQNEAQ. V lost 1 base, J lost 4 bases, and 7 bases stayed unmatched. The CDR3 is CASSLGTGEGIYGYTF. CDR3 coding DNA: TGTGCCAGCAGCTTAGGGACAGGGGAGGGTATCTATGGCTACACCTTC.

Many counts were recorded for this clonotype. This rearrangement joins TRBV20-1 to TRBJ2-7; 7 bases are a match to TRBD1. This CDR3 comprises 14 residues. Per the germline V gene, CDR1 is DFQATT and CDR2 is SNEGSKA (reference sequence). V was clipped by 6 bases and J by 4 bases; unmatched bases: 12. The CDR3 spells CSAGTASGRYEQYF. The CDR3 DNA reads as TGCAGTGCAGGGACAGCGTCGGGGCGGTACGAGCAGTACTTC.